Following are 31 T cell receptor beta chains from one sample sequenced in a study of glioma-infiltrating T cells. TCR alpha and beta CDR3 regions were amplified from RNA using iRepertoire nested multiplex PCR. TCRdb reprocessed the multiplex PCR reads with MiXCR, giving one entry per CDR3 protein. Of 100,000 to 150,000 distinct CDR3 sequences listed, less than 30% are singletons. Sequenced sample: glioma tissue, nonneoplastic brain tissue, or PBMCs (not recorded which). These receptors were obtained from a human donor with low-grade glioma or glioblastoma, undergoing nonglioma brain surgery, or in good health (not recorded which).

A word on this clonotype: A read error is possible here, since a much larger clone lies one base away. The chain couples TRBV7-2 to TRBJ2-1; the match to TRBD2 covers 7 bases. Germline-derived CDR1 and CDR2 are SGHTA and FQGNSA. There are 14 residues in the CDR3. CDR3 in amino acids: CASSLGRENNEKFF. The DNA of the CDR3 is TGTGCCAGCAGCTTGGGGCGGGAGAACAATGAGAAGTTCTTC.

The V and J genes are TRBV5-5 and TRBJ2-1; D ambiguous. Germline CDR1 reads SGHKS; CDR2 reads YYEKEE (reference sequence). The CDR3 is 16 amino acids. With 4 bases removed from V and 0 bases from J, the gap between germline ends came to 14 bases. CDR3 DNA sequence: TGTGCCAGCAGCCAGGCCCCCTCGAGCTCCTACAATGAGCAGTTCTTC. Encoded protein: CASSQAPSSSYNEQFF.

This clonotype has a count of ten or more. The V gene is TRBV10-3, the J gene TRBJ1-1, with 9 bases aligning to TRBD1. V shed 6 bases and J 6 bases; nucleotides not matched to a gene: 8. Germline CDR1 ENHRY, CDR2 SYGVKD. CDR3 length: 14 amino acids. This CDR3 is CAIRPGTGSPEAFF. The CDR3 nucleotides read TGTGCCATCAGGCCCGGGACAGGGTCCCCTGAAGCTTTCTTT.

Many counts were recorded for this clonotype. An end of the junction differs from the germline gene, which may be a read error. The chain joins TRBV7-9 to TRBJ2-3, with no clear D. Looked up from germline, CDR1 is SEHNR and CDR2 is FQNEAQ (reference sequence). CDR3 size: 12 residues. For the CDR3, the DNA is TGCGCCAGCAGCTTGGTTAGGGATACGCAGTATTTT. This sequence encodes CASSLVRDTQYF.

Points on this clonotype: This may be a read error, as it is one base from a much larger clone. The CDR3 region is CASRASLAAGDNEQFF. CDR3 DNA sequence: TGTGCCAGCAGGGCAAGCTTAGCAGCGGGAGACAATGAGCAGTTCTTC. This chain links TRBV2 with TRBJ2-1; 8 bases agree with TRBD2. J lost 5 bases, V lost 6 bases, and 12 bases had no gene match. CDR1 SNHLY and CDR2 FYNNEI come from the germline V gene. The CDR3 sequence is 16 residues long.

This clonotype showed up many times. The chain combines TRBV3-1 with TRBJ1-6; D gene uncertain. Trimming cost V 1 base and J 8 bases, with 15 bases left between them. The germline V gene encodes CDR1 LGHDT and CDR2 YNNKEL (reference sequence). CDR3 length equals 16 residues. DNA of the CDR3: TGTGCCAGCAGCCAAGGTCTTAGTCCATCGGATTCACCCCTCCACTTT. Translation gives CASSQGLSPSDSPLHF.

Ten or more counts support this clonotype. The chain employs TRBV28 and TRBJ2-7; D is undetermined. The CDR3 runs 14 residues. Trimming removed 3 bases from V and 6 bases from J, with 15 bases in between. CDR1 and CDR2 (germline): MDHEN, SYDVKM. The CDR3 here is CASSFLIQTGEQYF. The CDR3, as DNA: TGTGCCAGCAGTTTTTTAATACAGACGGGCGAGCAGTACTTC.

This clonotype occurred many times. The chain employs TRBV4-1 and TRBJ1-6; no clear D. CDR1 and CDR2 from the germline V gene are MGHRA and YSYEKL. Trimming took off 3 bases at V and 6 bases at J, with 9 bases between the two ends. The length of the CDR3 is 14 residues. This chain's CDR3 is CASSQEFSNSPLHF. The CDR3 region has the DNA TGCGCCAGCAGCCAGGAATTCAGTAATTCACCCCTCCACTTT.

This clonotype was counted many times. This sequence joins TRBV4-1 and TRBJ2-3; D is unclear. V lost 1 base and J 2 bases, leaving 16 bases between the germline ends. Germline CDR1 reads MGHRA; CDR2 reads YSYEKL. This CDR3 region has 17 residues. Written as DNA, the CDR3 is TGCGCCAGCAGCCAAGTCCCCCCGGTAGACAACACAGATACGCAGTATTTT. It is translated as CASSQVPPVDNTDTQYF.

Ten or more counts support this clonotype. The chain couples TRBV27 to TRBJ2-6, with D unresolved. CDR3 length: 13 amino acids. V lost 4 bases and J 0 bases, leaving 1 base between the germline ends. Germline V gene data show CDR1 as MNHEY and CDR2 as SMNVEV (reference sequence). CDR3 bases: TGTGCCAGCAGTTCCTCTGGGGCCAACGTCCTGACTTTC. Protein sequence: CASSSSGANVLTF.

For this clonotype: This could be a read error, since a much larger clone is one nucleotide away. The rearrangement uses TRBV29-1 and TRBJ2-2; a possible D gene is TRBD2 (5 bases). The CDR3 length is 10 residues. The germline CDR1 and CDR2 sequences are SQVTM and ANQGSEA. In DNA, the CDR3 is TGCAGCGCCAGCACCGGGGAGATGTTTTTT. As protein: CSASTGEMFF.

A few counts support this clonotype. A junction end diverges from the germline sequence, so it may reflect a read error. CDR3 in amino acids: CTSSLANTDTQYF. DNA of the CDR3: TGTACCAGCAGCTTAGCCAATACAGATACGCAGTATTTT. V usage is TRBV11-2 and J usage is TRBJ2-3; D gene uncertain. The CDR3 is 13 amino acids. Germline V gene lookup returns CDR1 SGHAT and CDR2 FQNNGV.

This clonotype has a count of ten or more. The chain uses TRBV4-1 and TRBJ1-5; D possibly corresponds to TRBD1 (5 bases). CDR1 is MGHRA and CDR2 is YSYEKL in the germline V gene. The CDR3 length is 14 residues. V was trimmed by 2 bases and J by 8 bases, leaving 13 bases between them. CDR3 in DNA: TGCGCCAGCAGCCAAAGGGATCAGGGTGAGCCCCAGCATTTT. Protein sequence: CASSQRDQGEPQHF.

About this clonotype itself: A clone one base away is much larger, so this may be a read error. The chain recombines TRBV4-1 with TRBJ1-5, with unresolved D. V dropped 11 bases and J dropped 3 bases, with 20 bases sitting between them. In germline, CDR1 is MGHRA, CDR2 YSYEKL. This CDR3 comprises 15 residues. The chain's CDR3 is CAPKLTNSYNQPQHF. The CDR3 DNA reads TGCGCCCCGAAGCTGACTAACAGTTACAATCAGCCCCAGCATTTT.

This clonotype showed up many times. The V call is TRBV27, the J call TRBJ2-3; D not resolved. Between the trimmed V and J ends, which lost 5 bases and 2 bases, there was a span of 17 bases. This CDR3 contains 16 residues. Germline assignment: CDR1 MNHEY and CDR2 SMNVEV (reference sequence). In nucleotides, the CDR3 is TGTGCCAGCAGTCTGACCAGATTCGTGATCACAGATACGCAGTATTTT. Translation gives CASSLTRFVITDTQYF.

This clonotype appeared many times. CDR3 protein: CAISESNEKLFF. In DNA form, the CDR3 reads TGTGCCATCAGTGAGTCTAATGAAAAACTGTTTTTT. V usage is TRBV10-3 and J usage is TRBJ1-4; no clear D. Germline V CDR1 and CDR2: ENHRY, SYGVKD. The CDR3 contains 12 residues. Trimming took off 0 bases at V and 4 bases at J, with 0 bases between the two ends.

This clonotype occurred many times. The chain uses TRBV19 and TRBJ2-7; D perhaps matches TRBD2 (5 bases). Deletions cut 4 bases from V and 5 bases from J, with 18 bases between. CDR3 length: 15 residues. Germline V CDR1 and CDR2: LNHDA, SQIVND (reference sequence). The CDR3 loop is CASSTTGSPFHEQYF. The DNA for the CDR3 is TGTGCCAGTAGTACTACGGGATCACCCTTTCACGAGCAGTACTTC.

This clonotype was recorded a few times. This rearrangement joins TRBV12-3 or TRBV12-4 to TRBJ2-1; 7 bases align to TRBD2. V was pared by 1 base and J by 7 bases, with 7 bases of the junction left unmatched. The CDR3 contains 15 residues. CDR3 loop: CASSLGAGARNEQFF. The CDR3 DNA follows: TGTGCCAGCAGTTTAGGGGCGGGAGCAAGGAATGAGCAGTTCTTC.

The chain is built from TRBV29-1 and TRBJ2-7, with unresolved D. Per germline, CDR1 SQVTM and CDR2 ANQGSEA. V dropped 6 bases and J dropped 2 bases, with 17 bases sitting between them. This CDR3 spans 14 amino acids. In nucleotides, the CDR3 is TGCAGCGTCCCCGCTCTAGGGTCGGCCTACGAGCAGTACTTC. It is translated as CSVPALGSAYEQYF.

With respect to this clonotype: The junction shows a germline mismatch at one end, possibly a read error. The genes are TRBV4-2 and TRBJ2-3; 15 nucleotides agree with TRBD2. Germline values: CDR1 LGHNA, CDR2 YNFKEQ. CDR3 length: 19 amino acids. DNA for the CDR3: TGTGACAGCAGCCAAGGCGGACTAGCGGGAGGGCTTAGCACAGGTACGCAGTATTTT. It translates to CDSSQGGLAGGLSTGTQYF.

This clonotype has at least ten counts. This sequence joins TRBV2 and TRBJ2-3, with 13 bases fitting TRBD2. The germline V gene encodes CDR1 SNHLY and CDR2 FYNNEI. Germline trimming cut 5 bases from V and 6 bases from J; bases unmatched to any gene: 5. CDR3 length: 15 amino acids. The CDR3 loop is CASSSGLAGPDTQYF. The CDR3 nucleotides are TGTGCCAGCAGTTCGGGACTAGCGGGACCGGATACGCAGTATTTT. Variable domain in full (rest from reference TRBV2 and TRBJ2-3): EPEVTQTPSHQVTQMGQEVILRCVPISNHLYFYWYRQILGQKVEFLVSFYNNEISEKSEIFDDQFSVERPDGSNFTLKIRSTKLEDSAMYFCASSSGLAGPDTQYFGPGTRLTVL.

This clonotype appeared many times. The chain recombines TRBV28 with TRBJ2-1, with D perhaps TRBD2 (6 bases). V shed 7 bases and J shed 0 bases, with 16 bases lying between them. Germline V CDR1 and CDR2: MDHEN, SYDVKM. This CDR3 spans 16 amino acids. The CDR3 sequence: CASIINGGSSYNEQFF. In nucleotides, the CDR3 is TGTGCCAGCATTATAAACGGGGGATCCTCCTACAATGAGCAGTTCTTC.

V is TRBV5-1 and J is TRBJ2-1; 7 nucleotides agree with TRBD1. Germline CDR1 and CDR2: SGHRS and YFSETQ. This CDR3 region has 15 residues. J gave up 0 bases and V 9 bases, and 9 bases lay outside the gene matches. CDR3 protein: CANRPGQNSYNEQFF. In DNA form, the CDR3 reads TGCGCCAACAGACCGGGACAGAACTCCTACAATGAGCAGTTCTTC.

As regards this clonotype: Likely a read error: the CDR3 ends without its conserved phenylalanine or tryptophan. The J gene is TRBJ2-3, the V gene TRBV20-1, with D unclear. The CDR3 is 13 amino acids. Germline lookup yields CDR1 DFQATT and CDR2 SNEGSKA (reference sequence). V was clipped by 6 bases and J by 3 bases, with 13 bases between them. CDR3 region: CSAPRSSTDTQYI. As DNA, the CDR3 is TGCAGTGCCCCCCGGTCCTCGACAGATACGCAGTATATT.

This clonotype was observed at least ten times. The J gene is TRBJ2-3, the V gene TRBV6-1; D is unclear. There are 12 residues in the CDR3. The V and J ends lost 6 bases and 4 bases respectively, with 8 bases between them. CDR1 is MNHNS and CDR2 is SASEGT in the germline V gene. The CDR3 DNA sequence: TGTGCCAGCAGGACTCTCCCAGATACGCAGTATTTT. Translating it yields CASRTLPDTQYF.

This clonotype was recorded at least ten times. The rearrangement uses TRBV2 and TRBJ2-7, with D unresolved. Germline lookup yields CDR1 SNHLY and CDR2 FYNNEI. This CDR3 is 18 amino acids long. The germline V and J ends were trimmed by 4 bases and 4 bases, with 26 bases remaining between them. CDR3 sequence: CASSAGLLWDPRNYEQYF. The CDR3 region has the DNA TGTGCCAGCAGTGCAGGCTTACTGTGGGATCCACGTAATTACGAGCAGTACTTC.

This clonotype has ten or more counts. CDR3 bases: TGTGCCAGCAGTTTATCGCGGTCCTACAATGAGCAGTTCTTC. Its translation: CASSLSRSYNEQFF. The genes are TRBV27 and TRBJ2-1; D is unclear. The CDR3 sequence is 14 residues long. V shed 0 bases and J shed 1 base, with 4 bases lying between them. Germline loops: CDR1 MNHEY, CDR2 SMNVEV (reference sequence).

The chain recombines TRBV9 with TRBJ2-3; TRBD1 or TRBD2 may be the D gene (5 bases each). Between the trimmed V and J ends, which lost 4 bases and 0 bases, there was a span of 15 bases. Germline values: CDR1 SGDLS, CDR2 YYNGEE. The CDR3 has 16 residues. The CDR3 bases are TGTGCCAGCAGCCCAGGGATAACGGGAAGCACAGATACGCAGTATTTT. Its protein product is CASSPGITGSTDTQYF.

Comment on this clonotype: Just one base apart from a much larger clone, this may be a read error. CDR3 amino acids: CSVVDRFDQPQHF. CDR3 DNA sequence: TGCAGCGTTGTAGACCGATTTGATCAGCCCCAGCATTTT. The gene calls are TRBV29-1 and TRBJ1-5; D remains ambiguous. V shed 4 bases and J shed 5 bases, with 12 bases lying between them. The germline V gene has CDR1 SQVTM and CDR2 ANQGSEA. The length of the CDR3 is 13 residues.

This chain connects TRBV29-1 to TRBJ2-5, with 10 bases that match TRBD1. The CDR3 length is 13 residues. The germline gives CDR1 SQVTM, CDR2 ANQGSEA. V was clipped by 3 bases and J by 5 bases; unmatched bases: 3. The CDR3 DNA reads as TGCAGCGTTGACGGGACAGGGGAGGAGACCCAGTACTTC. This translates into CSVDGTGEETQYF. Using reference TRBV29-1 and TRBJ2-5 for the parts outside the CDR3, the full variable domain is SAVISQKPSRDICQRGTSLTIQCQVDSQVTMMFWYRQQPGQSLTLIATANQGSEATYESGFVIDKFPISRPNLTFSTLTVSNMSPEDSSIYLCSVDGTGEETQYFGPGTRLLVL.

This clonotype was recorded many times. The V call is TRBV7-2, the J call TRBJ2-7; D tentatively fits TRBD1 or TRBD2 (5 bases each). CDR1 and CDR2 from the germline V gene are SGHTA and FQGNSA. V lost 5 bases and J 0 bases, leaving 17 bases between the germline ends. CDR3 length equals 16 residues. Here the CDR3 reads CASSSTGTSSSYEQYF. CDR3 bases: TGTGCCAGCAGCAGCACCGGGACGAGCAGCTCCTACGAGCAGTACTTC.